This T cell receptor beta chain appears in the sequencing data of a study of identical twins. Study conclusions and caveats: In cord blood, abundant beta clonotypes had fewer insertions; memory showed no trend.

This clonotype was counted at least ten times. Its antigen remains unknown. TCRdb called the 5' RACE reads again in MiXCR, with one record for every CDR3 protein. This table has about 240,000 distinct CDR3 sequences, approximately 10% appearing once. This CDR3 region has 15 residues. Trimming removed 4 bases at V and 0 bases at J, with 13 bases between. Germline CDR1 reads SGDLS; CDR2 reads YYNGEE. V usage is TRBV9 and J usage is TRBJ1-1; weak D call: TRBD1 (6 bases). Sequencing used memory T cells sorted from blood. This TCR derives from a man aged 45-60 years in good health. CDR3: CASSPHRVLNTEAFF. The CDR3 DNA follows: TGTGCCAGCAGCCCGCACAGGGTCCTGAACACTGAAGCTTTCTTT.